This T cell receptor (beta chain) was captured by sequencing in a study of blood T cell repertoires in COVID-19. Overall study context: The United States, Italy and Spain supplied acute and convalescent COVID-19 samples.

How the authors handled the data: Scientists estimated how many nucleated cells there were by amplifying reference gene primers. Measured with immunoSEQ multiplex PCR; TCRdb has only the in-frame clones, and not every one. The V and J calls and the clone size are those of that table, but D and trimming were determined from the DNA. The sample holds tens of thousands of clones; approximately 80% are singletons and the top ten take roughly 50%. Trimming left V 5 bases short and J 0 bases short, with 16 bases between. Germline CDR1 is SQVTM and CDR2 is ANQGSEA. The CDR3 covers 15 residues. This clone has a single count.

The sequenced sample was peripheral blood. This sequence joins TRBV29-1 and TRBJ1-1; the D gene is possibly TRBD1 (5 bases). This sequence originates from a human donor in a cohort sampled during active COVID-19. For the CDR3, the DNA is TGCAGCGTTATTGGAGGGGCTGGAGTGAACACTGAAGCTTTCTTT. As protein: CSVIGGAGVNTEAFF.